The 19 T cell receptor beta chains below all came from one sample that was sequenced in a study of T cell clonality in common variable immunodeficiency. Sequencing was performed with immunoSEQ multiplex PCR; in TCRdb, only in-frame clones are kept and a portion is missing. The sample contains about 35,000 clones, none of them singletons. Sequencing was carried out using peripheral blood mononuclear cells. These receptor sequences come from a person aged 18 to 75 in good health.

This clone showed up many times. Read data end 3 residues before the CDR3 end; the end is taken from the germline J gene. The rearrangement joins TRBV20-1 to TRBJ1-1; 8 nucleotides match TRBD1. The germline V gene has CDR1 DFQATT and CDR2 SNEGSKA (reference sequence). The CDR3 runs to 16 residues. V shed 3 bases and J 1 base; nucleotides not matched to a gene: 10. The part of the CDR3 DNA that was read is TGCAGTGCTAGGGTCATTGGACAGGGAGAGAACACTGAA. It translates to CSARVIGQGENTE. The full CDR3 reads CSARVIGQGENTEAFF.

This clone appeared many times. The CDR3 end lies 3 residues beyond the end of the read and is filled in from the germline J gene. V is TRBV14 and J is TRBJ2-3; TRBD1 matches at 7 bases. This CDR3 spans 15 amino acids. V lost 1 base, J lost 3 bases, and 4 bases stayed unmatched. Per the germline V gene, CDR1 is SGHDN and CDR2 is FVKESK. The sequenced part of the CDR3 DNA is TGTGCCAGCAGCCAAGCCAGGGGGATAACAGATACG. It is translated as CASSQARGITDT. The whole CDR3 reads CASSQARGITDTQYF.

On this clone: The read ends 3 residues before the CDR3 terminus; that terminus is restored from the germline J gene. The rearrangement links TRBV29-1 to TRBJ1-2, with D possibly TRBD1 on 6 matching bases. With 7 bases removed from V and 2 bases from J, the gap between germline ends came to 11 bases. CDR1 and CDR2 from the germline V gene are SQVTM and ANQGSEA. This CDR3 contains 12 residues. The chain's CDR3 is CSAVQGNYGYTF. CDR3 DNA (partial): TGCAGCGCCGTACAGGGAAACTATGGC. Variable domain in full (rest from reference TRBV29-1 and TRBJ1-2): SAVISQKPSRDICQRGTSLTIQCQVDSQVTMMFWYRQQPGQSLTLIATANQGSEATYESGFVIDKFPISRPNLTFSTLTVSNMSPEDSSIYLCSAVQGNYGYTFGSGTRLTVV.

This clone was recorded at least ten times. The DNA ends 3 residues before the CDR3 does, and the rest of the CDR3 is filled in from the germline J gene. The chain links TRBV20-1 to TRBJ2-3, with D possibly being TRBD1 (6 bases). Germline values: CDR1 DFQATT, CDR2 SNEGSKA (reference sequence). V was pared by 0 bases and J by 5 bases, with 15 bases between. This CDR3 spans 15 amino acids. The CDR3: CSARDPESRGDTQYF. The sequenced CDR3 bases are TGCAGTGCTAGAGACCCCGAGAGCAGGGGAGATACG.

In its sample, this clone was seen many times. The CDR3 end is not reached by the read, which stops 3 residues before it; the germline J gene fills it in. The J gene is TRBJ1-2, the V gene TRBV7-2, with D possibly matching TRBD1 (5 bases). This CDR3 spans 14 amino acids. V was clipped by 3 bases and J by 3 bases, with 11 bases between them. Germline V lookup: CDR1 SGHTA, CDR2 FQGNSA. The covered CDR3 bases are TGTGCCAGCAGCTTGGGTCTCAGGGACTATGGC. This translates into CASSLGLRDYG. The full CDR3 is CASSLGLRDYGYTF.

The table lists this clone with many counts. With the read ending 3 residues before the CDR3 end, the germline J gene is used to fill in that end. The chain is built from TRBV5-1 and TRBJ2-2; D might be TRBD2 (6 bases). CDR3 length equals 17 residues. The germline V gene has CDR1 SGHRS and CDR2 YFSETQ. Trimming removed 0 bases from V and 2 bases from J, with 14 bases in between. Here the CDR3 reads CASSLEILAGNTGELFF. The sequenced CDR3 bases are TGCGCCAGCAGCTTGGAGATTTTGGCGGGAAACACCGGGGAG. Filled out from reference TRBV5-1 and TRBJ2-2, the complete variable domain reads KAGVTQTPRYLIKTRGQQVTLSCSPISGHRSVSWYQQTPGQGLQFLFEYFSETQRNKGNFPGRFSGRQFSNSRSEMNVSTLELGDSALYLCASSLEILAGNTGELFFGEGSRLTVL.

This clone was observed many times. The sequence runs out 3 residues before the end of the CDR3; the remainder is reconstructed from the germline J gene. The chain carries TRBV5-4 and TRBJ1-2; 7 nucleotides align to TRBD1. The length of the CDR3 is 12 residues. Germline CDR1 and CDR2: SGHNT and YYREEE (reference sequence). J lost 6 bases, V lost 5 bases, and 4 bases had no gene match. This CDR3 is CASSSGQDGYTF. CDR3 bases read: TGTGCCAGCAGTTCCGGACAGGATGGC.

This clone was counted at least ten times. The read ends 3 residues early relative to the CDR3; the germline J gene fills the gap. The gene calls are TRBV7-9 and TRBJ2-7, with TRBD1 as a possible D gene (6 bases). The CDR3 is 14 residues long. Trimming left V 3 bases short and J 5 bases short, with 14 bases between. Germline assignment: CDR1 SEHNR and CDR2 FQNEAQ (reference sequence). The sequenced CDR3 bases are TGTGCCAGCAGCTTTCCAACAGGGAACGACGAG. It specifies CASSFPTGNDE. The full CDR3 protein is CASSFPTGNDEQYF. Combining the CDR3 with reference TRBV7-9 and TRBJ2-7 gives the whole variable domain DTGVSQNPRHKITKRGQNVTFRCDPISEHNRLYWYRQTLGQGPEFLTYFQNEAQLEKSRLLSDRFSAERPKGSFSTLEIQRTEQGDSAMYLCASSFPTGNDEQYFGPGTRLTVT.

This clone occurred many times. CDR3 bases read: TGCGCCAGCAGCCGACAGGGGGGGGACGACGAG. The encoded protein is CASSRQGGDDE. The whole CDR3 protein is CASSRQGGDDEQYF. The chain joins TRBV5-1 to TRBJ2-7, with 9 nucleotides matching TRBD1. The missing CDR3 end, 3 residues past where the read stops, is filled in from the germline J gene. Germline V gene lookup returns CDR1 SGHRS and CDR2 YFSETQ. J was trimmed by 5 bases and V by 4 bases; bases with no gene match: 7. The CDR3 loop spans 14 amino acids. Full variable domain (rest looked up from reference TRBV5-1 and TRBJ2-7): KAGVTQTPRYLIKTRGQQVTLSCSPISGHRSVSWYQQTPGQGLQFLFEYFSETQRNKGNFPGRFSGRQFSNSRSEMNVSTLELGDSALYLCASSRQGGDDEQYFGPGTRLTVT.

In its sample, this clone was seen many times. The CDR3 extends 3 residues past the end of the read, so its final part is completed from the germline J gene. The V and J genes are TRBV30 and TRBJ1-1, with D tentatively TRBD1 (5 bases). The CDR3 loop spans 16 amino acids. From germline, CDR1 is GTSNPN and CDR2 SVGIG (reference sequence). Trimming stripped 0 bases from V and 5 bases from J, with 19 bases between. The DNA read from the CDR3 is TGTGCCTGGAGTGTACTGTCCTCCGGGGGGGGTACTGAA. Translating it yields CAWSVLSSGGGTE. The complete CDR3 sequence is CAWSVLSSGGGTEAFF.

The sample holds many counts of this clone. Read sequence stops 3 residues before the CDR3 end, and the germline J gene provides the missing end. The chain joins TRBV20-1 to TRBJ1-4; 9 bases are a match to TRBD1. This CDR3 has 15 residues. Germline loops: CDR1 DFQATT, CDR2 SNEGSKA (reference sequence). Trimming cost V 3 bases and J 5 bases; bases outside gene matches: 7. Here the CDR3 reads CSARASGTGNEKLFF. The covered CDR3 bases are TGCAGTGCTAGGGCCTCCGGGACAGGGAATGAAAAA.

This clone has ten or more counts. The observed sequence ends 3 residues before the CDR3 terminus, with the missing tail filled in from the germline J gene. This sequence joins TRBV5-1 and TRBJ1-3; possibly TRBD1 for D (6 bases). Germline assignment: CDR1 SGHRS and CDR2 YFSETQ. Trimming removed 4 bases from V and 0 bases from J, with 14 bases in between. This CDR3 contains 16 residues. The covered CDR3 bases are TGCGCCAGCAGCCCTACAGGGTTACTCTCTGGAAACACC. It translates to CASSPTGLLSGNT. The full CDR3 sequence reads CASSPTGLLSGNTIYF.

In this sample, this clone turned up many times. The read falls 3 residues short of the CDR3 end, and the missing part is taken from the germline J gene. The J gene is TRBJ1-2, the V gene TRBV2, with a tentative D call TRBD1 (5 bases). Germline lookup yields CDR1 SNHLY and CDR2 FYNNEI. The CDR3 loop spans 12 amino acids. The CDR3 sequence is CASSPRQSGYTF. Incomplete CDR3 DNA: TGTGCCAGCAGTCCCCGACAGAGCGGC.

There are a few counts of this clone. From the germline J gene comes the end of the CDR3, since the read stops 3 residues before it. The chain couples TRBV6-1 to TRBJ1-5; D is ambiguous. Trimming shortened V by 2 bases and J by 0 bases, and 11 bases separated the two germline ends. Germline V lookup: CDR1 MNHNS, CDR2 SASEGT. The CDR3 length is 16 residues. The CDR3 is CASSEIASYSNQPQHF. The covered CDR3 bases are TGTGCCAGCAGTGAAATCGCCAGTTATAGCAATCAGCCC.

This clone appeared many times. The read ends 3 residues early relative to the CDR3; the germline J gene fills the gap. The chain carries TRBV13 and TRBJ1-1; perhaps TRBD1 as D (6 bases). The CDR3 loop spans 13 amino acids. Germline assignment: CDR1 PRHDT and CDR2 FYEKMQ (reference sequence). Trimming removed 3 bases at V and 4 bases at J, with 9 bases between. CDR3 sequence: CASSLDRPTEAFF. The sequenced part of the CDR3 DNA is TGTGCCAGCAGCTTGGACAGACCCACTGAA.

At least ten counts were recorded for this clone. The read is 3 residues too short to cover the CDR3 end, so that end is filled in from the germline J gene. This rearrangement joins TRBV9 to TRBJ2-7; 8 bases are shared with TRBD1. Germline-derived CDR1 and CDR2 are SGDLS and YYNGEE. Trimming cost V 7 bases and J 0 bases; bases outside gene matches: 6. The CDR3 runs 14 residues. The CDR3 bases that were read are TGTGCCAGCGCCCGACAGGGGAGCTCCTACGAG. Translation gives CASARQGSSYE. The complete CDR3 reads CASARQGSSYEQYF.

This clone occurred many times. The CDR3 end lies 3 residues beyond the end of the read and is filled in from the germline J gene. The chain uses TRBV5-4 and TRBJ2-7; the match to TRBD2 covers 12 bases. The CDR3 totals 14 residues. Germline CDR1 is SGHNT and CDR2 is YYREEE (reference sequence). V lost 4 bases, J lost 5 bases, and 4 bases stayed unmatched. This CDR3 is CASSRGLAGNEQYF. Incomplete CDR3 DNA: TGTGCCAGCAGCCGAGGACTAGCGGGAAACGAG.

In this sample, this clone turned up a few times. The read terminates 3 residues before the CDR3 end, so the remaining end is supplied by the germline J gene. The chain carries TRBV18 and TRBJ2-4; D remains ambiguous. Germline-derived CDR1 and CDR2 are KGHSH and LQKENI. The CDR3 is made up of 13 amino acids. The CDR3 loop reads CASSNRLNYGQYF. The part of the CDR3 DNA that was read is TGTGCCAGCTCAAACCGGTTAAACTATGGT.

This clone appeared many times. Sequencing ends 3 residues short of the CDR3 end; the germline J gene provides the rest. The genes are TRBV5-6 and TRBJ1-2; D is unresolved. Germline CDR1 and CDR2: SGHDT and YYEEEE. The CDR3 loop spans 13 amino acids. V shed 4 bases and J shed 7 bases, with 14 bases lying between them. The sequenced CDR3 bases are TGTGCCAGCAGCCGCACTTTAGATCGTGGC. The encoded protein is CASSRTLDRG. The complete CDR3 reads CASSRTLDRGYTF.